Sequencing of this TCR beta chain was carried out in a study of blood T cells in healthy people across ages. Caucasian individuals from Russia who were healthy and aged 6 to 90 acted as donors. A remark on this clonotype: Its target is not known.

J lost 8 bases, V lost 5 bases, and 8 bases had no gene match. CDR1 and CDR2 (germline): MNHNY, SVGAGI (reference sequence). The CDR3 sequence is 14 residues long. General study points: Among long-lived donors, naive CD4+ cells were more numerous and diversity higher than in aged donors.

The second PCR ran about 6 to 11 cycles with a sample-barcoded 5' primer and J-beta primers. The study obtained at least 2.5 million CDR3-containing paired-end reads from every sample. MiXCR was run by TCRdb on the 5' RACE reads, yielding one entry per CDR3 protein. In the table there are a few hundred thousand distinct CDR3 sequences, approximately 27% of which are singletons. The clonotype originates from a woman aged 70-85 years in good health. This chain uses TRBV6-6 with TRBJ1-2; TRBD1 agrees at 10 bases. Sequenced sample: blood. This chain's CDR3 is CASSNRDRGLGYTF. The DNA of the CDR3 is TGTGCCAGCAGTAACCGGGACAGGGGTTTGGGCTACACCTTC.